Presented here are 31 T cell receptor beta chains from one specimen sequenced in a study of T cell responses to AZD1222 COVID-19 vaccine. Produced via immunoSEQ multiplex PCR; TCRdb's table is partial and in-frame only. The data contain approximately 130,000 clones, roughly 88% of them singletons. This material consisted of peripheral blood, taken on day 0 of AZD1222 vaccination. The receptors were gathered from an adult in good health.

This sequence joins TRBV24-1 and TRBJ2-7, with D hard to call. Germline loops: CDR1 KGHDR, CDR2 SFDVKD. This CDR3 region has 11 residues. Trimming removed 4 bases from V and 5 bases from J, with 5 bases in between. DNA of the CDR3: TGTGCCACCAGTGAGCGCCACGAGCAGTACTTC. Protein sequence: CATSERHEQYF.

The chain couples TRBV9 to TRBJ2-5; 8 bases are a match to TRBD2. The V gene end was trimmed by 0 bases and the J gene end by 5 bases; junction bases not matched to a gene: 9. This CDR3 has 16 amino acids. Germline V lookup: CDR1 SGDLS, CDR2 YYNGEE. The CDR3 here is CASSVVPGGNGETQYF. The CDR3 DNA is TGTGCCAGCAGCGTAGTCCCGGGGGGGAATGGGGAGACCCAGTACTTC. Based on the CDR3 plus reference TRBV9 and TRBJ2-5, the full variable domain is DSGVTQTPKHLITATGQRVTLRCSPRSGDLSVYWYQQSLDQGLQFLIQYYNGEERAKGNILERFSAQQFPDLHSELNLSSLELGDSALYFCASSVVPGGNGETQYFGPGTRLLVL.

V and J are TRBV27 and TRBJ1-5; 8 bases align to TRBD1. V lost 2 bases to trimming and J lost 3 bases; unmatched junction nucleotides: 9. The CDR3 runs to 17 residues. Germline V gene data show CDR1 as MNHEY and CDR2 as SMNVEV (reference sequence). In DNA form, the CDR3 reads TGTGCCAGCAGTTTAGCGTCAGGGGGCCCCTTCAATCAGCCCCAGCATTTT. Amino acids: CASSLASGGPFNQPQHF.

In DNA form, the CDR3 reads TGTGCCACCAGTGATCACCAACTAGCGGGGGAAGAGACCCAGTACTTC. Translation: CATSDHQLAGEETQYF. The chain links TRBV24-1 to TRBJ2-5, with 11 bases lining up with TRBD2. The V and J ends lost 3 bases and 3 bases, in that order; junction bases with no gene match: 5. The CDR3 sequence is 16 residues long. Germline V gives CDR1 KGHDR, CDR2 SFDVKD.

V and J are TRBV2 and TRBJ1-4; D gene ambiguous. This CDR3 is 14 amino acids long. Trimming left V 0 bases short and J 5 bases short, with 7 bases between. The germline V gene has CDR1 SNHLY and CDR2 FYNNEI. DNA for the CDR3: TGTGCCAGCAGTGAAGCGCACTCAAATGAAAAACTGTTTTTT. It specifies CASSEAHSNEKLFF.

This clone has just one count. The chain has TRBV6-4 and TRBJ2-3, with TRBD1 matching 8 bases. The CDR3 runs to 15 residues. V lost 6 bases to trimming and J lost 5 bases; unmatched junction nucleotides: 10. Germline CDR1 reads MRHNA; CDR2 reads SNTAGT. The CDR3 nucleotides are TGTGCCAGCAGCCCGGCAGGGGGCGCCGGAGATACGCAGTATTTT. Amino acids: CASSPAGGAGDTQYF.

The V and J genes are TRBV7-2 and TRBJ1-4, with a weak D call TRBD1 (6 bases). Trimming removed 5 bases from V and 8 bases from J, with 12 bases in between. CDR1 is SGHTA, CDR2 FQGNSA, per germline. The CDR3 length is 13 residues. CDR3 bases: TGTGCCAGCAGCCGAGGGGGGAACGAAAAACTGTTTTTT. It encodes CASSRGGNEKLFF.

This chain joins TRBV20-1 and TRBJ2-1; no definite D call. CDR1 and CDR2 from the germline V gene are DFQATT and SNEGSKA (reference sequence). The CDR3 totals 10 residues. The V end was cut by 8 bases, the J end by 6 bases, with 8 bases between. This chain's CDR3 is CSPSSNEQFF. The CDR3 DNA reads as TGCAGTCCCTCTTCCAATGAGCAGTTCTTC.

The chain combines TRBV6-6 with TRBJ2-2; 9 nucleotides line up with TRBD1. Trimming at V came to 6 bases and at J to 8 bases, leaving 16 bases not matched to a gene. The V gene's germline CDR1 is MNHNY and CDR2 SVGAGI (reference sequence). The CDR3 totals 17 residues. The CDR3 DNA follows: TGTGCCAGCAGGCGAACCGGGACAGGGAGGATATCGGGGGAGCTGTTTTTT. It yields the protein CASRRTGTGRISGELFF.

The chain links TRBV11-2 to TRBJ2-7; D perhaps matches TRBD1 (6 bases). Germline-derived CDR1 and CDR2 are SGHAT and FQNNGV. Trimming left V 2 bases short and J 0 bases short, with 11 bases between. The CDR3 consists of 15 residues. In nucleotides, the CDR3 is TGTGCCAGCAGCTTATTCGGACAGCACTCCTACGAGCAGTACTTC. This translates into CASSLFGQHSYEQYF.

This clone was seen a single time. This rearrangement joins TRBV10-1 to TRBJ2-7; a possible D gene is TRBD2 (6 bases). V lost 2 bases to trimming and J lost 2 bases, with 16 bases between them. CDR1 and CDR2 from the germline V gene are WNHNN and SYGVQD (reference sequence). The CDR3 is made up of 16 amino acids. In nucleotides, the CDR3 is TGCGCCAGCAGTGAGGGTAGCGGACCAAGAACCTACGAGCAGTACTTC. Translated: CASSEGSGPRTYEQYF.

CDR3 residues: CASSLSRGFPYEQYF. The CDR3, as DNA: TGTGCCAGCAGCCTTTCCAGGGGCTTTCCCTACGAGCAGTACTTC. The chain employs TRBV11-2 and TRBJ2-7; D may be TRBD1 (6 bases). The CDR3 runs to 15 residues. V lost 5 bases to trimming and J lost 2 bases, with 16 bases between them. Germline CDR1 SGHAT, CDR2 FQNNGV.

V is TRBV7-3 and J is TRBJ2-7; TRBD2 is a possible D gene (5 bases). The germline V gene has CDR1 SGHTA and CDR2 FQGTGA. This CDR3 contains 12 residues. V was shortened by 5 bases and J by 6 bases, with 11 bases between the two germline ends. CDR3 in amino acids: CASSPPGGEQYF. In DNA, the CDR3 is TGTGCCAGCAGCCCCCCAGGAGGCGAGCAGTACTTC. Using reference TRBV7-3 and TRBJ2-7 for the parts outside the CDR3, the full variable domain is GAGVSQTPSNKVTEKGKYVELRCDPISGHTALYWYRQSLGQGPEFLIYFQGTGAADDSGLPNDRFFAVRPEGSVSTLKIQRTERGDSAVYLCASSPPGGEQYFGPGTRLTVT.

This chain connects TRBV3-1 (or the pseudogene TRBV3-2) to TRBJ1-1; D perhaps matches TRBD1 (6 bases). Germline lookup yields CDR1 LGHDT and CDR2 YNNKEL (reference sequence). CDR3 size: 17 residues. Trimming removed 1 base from V and 2 bases from J, with 17 bases in between. The CDR3 bases are TGTGCCAGCAGCCAAGTGAGCGGGGGCACGAGAAACACTGAAGCTTTCTTT. Its translation: CASSQVSGGTRNTEAFF.

The chain has TRBV3-1 (or the pseudogene TRBV3-2) and TRBJ2-5; TRBD1 matches 9 bases. The trim removed 5 bases at V and 5 bases at J, leaving 9 bases unmatched. The CDR3 has 15 amino acids. Germline CDR1 reads LGHDT; CDR2 reads YNNKEL (reference sequence). The CDR3 DNA reads TGTGCCAGCAGCTTCCCAGGACAGGGGACGGAGACCCAGTACTTC. The encoded protein is CASSFPGQGTETQYF.

The chain has TRBV10-3 and TRBJ2-7; TRBD1 matches at 7 bases. In germline, CDR1 is ENHRY, CDR2 SYGVKD. Trimming at V came to 5 bases and at J to 0 bases, leaving 4 bases not matched to a gene. The CDR3 contains 14 residues. In nucleotides, the CDR3 is TGTGCCATCAGTAGGGACAGAAACTCCTACGAGCAGTACTTC. Translating gives CAISRDRNSYEQYF.

V is TRBV19 and J is TRBJ2-1; TRBD1 matches 8 bases. CDR1 is LNHDA and CDR2 is SQIVND in the germline V gene (reference sequence). The CDR3 spans 15 residues. J was trimmed by 4 bases and V by 8 bases; bases with no gene match: 10. In nucleotides, the CDR3 is TGTGCCAGTGATAGATCAGGGGGCGCGTACAATGAGCAGTTCTTC. Translated: CASDRSGGAYNEQFF.

The table lists this clone with a count of one. The V and J genes are TRBV7-3 and TRBJ2-1; 7 bases agree with TRBD2. V lost 3 bases and J lost 2; bases outside the gene matches: 7. The CDR3 consists of 16 residues. The germline CDR1 and CDR2 sequences are SGHTA and FQGTGA. The CDR3 protein is CASSFTGGRPYNEQFF. DNA of the CDR3: TGTGCCAGCAGCTTTACGGGCGGGAGACCCTACAATGAGCAGTTCTTC.

The chain recombines TRBV5-1 with TRBJ2-2; TRBD2 is a possible D gene (6 bases). CDR1 is SGHRS, CDR2 YFSETQ, per germline. This CDR3 is 15 amino acids long. V was pared by 3 bases and J by 0 bases, with 9 bases between. The CDR3 DNA follows: TGCGCCAGCAGCTCTAGCGAGCCGAACACCGGGGAGCTGTTTTTT. Encoded protein: CASSSSEPNTGELFF.

The chain couples TRBV27 to TRBJ2-5; D may be TRBD2 (5 bases). The CDR3 covers 14 residues. V lost 4 bases to trimming and J lost 2 bases, with 11 bases between them. In germline, CDR1 is MNHEY, CDR2 SMNVEV (reference sequence). In DNA, the CDR3 is TGTGCCAGCAGTTCAGCGGACTGGCAAGAGACCCAGTACTTC. Residues: CASSSADWQETQYF.

This clone was seen a few times. This chain links TRBV19 with TRBJ2-7; a possible D gene is TRBD2 (6 bases). This CDR3 has 17 residues. CDR1 is LNHDA, CDR2 SQIVND, per germline (reference sequence). V dropped 6 bases and J dropped 3 bases, with 24 bases sitting between them. The CDR3 reads CASSRYLAPGRNYEQYF. For the CDR3, the DNA is TGTGCCAGTAGCCGATATCTAGCCCCTGGGAGGAACTACGAGCAGTACTTC.

This chain uses TRBV7-2 with TRBJ2-7, with 7 bases that match TRBD2. The CDR3 runs 16 residues. The germline CDR1 and CDR2 sequences are SGHTA and FQGNSA. With 3 bases clipped from V and 2 bases from J, the junction kept 10 bases outside the gene matches. The CDR3, as DNA: TGTGCCAGCAGCTTTAAGCGGGCAGGACTAGCCTACGAGCAGTACTTC. Translated: CASSFKRAGLAYEQYF. The full variable domain, in which reference TRBV7-2 and TRBJ2-7 provide the parts outside the CDR3, is GAGVSQSPSNKVTEKGKDVELRCDPISGHTALYWYRQSLGQGLEFLIYFQGNSAPDKSGLPSDRFSAERTGGSVSTLTIQRTQQEDSAVYLCASSFKRAGLAYEQYFGPGTRLTVT.

The chain carries TRBV6-2 or TRBV6-3 and TRBJ1-1, with D unresolved. The CDR3 totals 16 residues. Trimming removed 0 bases at V and 0 bases at J, with 11 bases between. Germline CDR1 reads MNHEY; CDR2 reads SVGEGT. CDR3 coding DNA: TGTGCCAGCAGTTACTCGATACAGATTATGAACACTGAAGCTTTCTTT. It is translated as CASSYSIQIMNTEAFF.

J is TRBJ1-2 and V is TRBV19; maybe TRBD1 (5 bases). Trimming left V 7 bases short and J 1 base short, with 10 bases between. The CDR3 contains 13 residues. CDR1 LNHDA and CDR2 SQIVND come from the germline V gene (reference sequence). The CDR3, as DNA: TGTGCCAGTACCGGGACGGTTAACTATGGCTACACCTTC. It specifies CASTGTVNYGYTF.

The gene calls are TRBV29-1 and TRBJ1-6; 11 bases are a match to TRBD1. The CDR3 is made up of 13 amino acids. V was clipped by 7 bases and J by 6 bases; unmatched bases: 2. Germline CDR1 SQVTM, CDR2 ANQGSEA. As DNA, the CDR3 is TGCAGCGCTGGACAGGGGGCTAATTCACCCCTCCACTTT. Amino acid sequence: CSAGQGANSPLHF.

CDR3 in amino acids: CASSFAGGVDTQYF. The CDR3 bases are TGTGCCAGCAGCTTTGCGGGGGGGGTGGATACGCAGTATTTT. The chain is built from TRBV7-2 and TRBJ2-3, with 9 bases fitting TRBD2. The CDR3 is 14 amino acids. J gave up 6 bases and V 3 bases, and 4 bases lay outside the gene matches. Per germline, CDR1 SGHTA and CDR2 FQGNSA. Based on the CDR3 plus reference TRBV7-2 and TRBJ2-3, the full variable domain is GAGVSQSPSNKVTEKGKDVELRCDPISGHTALYWYRQSLGQGLEFLIYFQGNSAPDKSGLPSDRFSAERTGGSVSTLTIQRTQQEDSAVYLCASSFAGGVDTQYFGPGTRLTVL.

This clone was observed a handful of times. CDR3 sequence: CASSSQTGQNEKLFF. The CDR3 DNA reads TGTGCCAGCAGCTCGCAGACAGGGCAAAATGAAAAACTGTTTTTT. The genes are TRBV7-9 and TRBJ1-4; TRBD1 matches at 7 bases. The CDR3 contains 15 residues. The V gene end was trimmed by 4 bases and the J gene end by 5 bases; junction bases not matched to a gene: 7. Germline CDR1 reads SEHNR; CDR2 reads FQNEAQ (reference sequence).

The J gene is TRBJ1-2, the V gene TRBV4-3, with 8 bases fitting TRBD1. CDR1 is LGHNA and CDR2 is YSLEER in the germline V gene. J lost 0 bases, V lost 0 bases, and 3 bases had no gene match. The CDR3 consists of 16 residues. CDR3 in amino acids: CASSQDDRGANYGYTF. DNA for the CDR3: TGCGCCAGCAGCCAAGACGACAGGGGCGCTAACTATGGCTACACCTTC.

This chain uses TRBV7-9 with TRBJ1-5; D uncertain. Per germline, CDR1 SEHNR and CDR2 FQNEAQ (reference sequence). Deletions cut 1 base from V and 5 bases from J, with 6 bases between. This CDR3 is built from 13 residues. The CDR3 nucleotides read TGTGCCAGCAGCTTAGACCGTTATCAGCCCCAGCATTTT. Protein product: CASSLDRYQPQHF.

The gene calls are TRBV3-1 (or the pseudogene TRBV3-2) and TRBJ2-1; TRBD2 is a possible D gene (6 bases). This CDR3 spans 16 amino acids. V lost 4 bases to trimming and J lost 3 bases, with 16 bases between them. Germline assignment: CDR1 LGHDT and CDR2 YNNKEL (reference sequence). The CDR3: CASSRSGPRGYNEQFF. Written as DNA, the CDR3 is TGTGCCAGCAGCCGTTCCGGTCCGCGGGGCTACAATGAGCAGTTCTTC.

The V gene is TRBV9, the J gene TRBJ2-5; TRBD2 agrees at 8 bases. The V segment lost 4 bases and the J segment 5 bases; nucleotides outside the gene matches: 19. This CDR3 is built from 18 residues. Looked up from germline, CDR1 is SGDLS and CDR2 is YYNGEE. DNA for the CDR3: TGTGCCAGCAGCCCGACTGGGGACCCGGGACTAGATTCTGAGACCCAGTACTTC. Translating gives CASSPTGDPGLDSETQYF.